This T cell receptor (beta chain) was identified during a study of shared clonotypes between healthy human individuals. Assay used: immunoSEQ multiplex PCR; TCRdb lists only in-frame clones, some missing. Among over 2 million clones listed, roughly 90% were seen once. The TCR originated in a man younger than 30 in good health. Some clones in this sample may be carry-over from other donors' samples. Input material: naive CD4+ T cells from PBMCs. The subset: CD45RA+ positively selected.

The CDR3 loop reads CSVRQGVYEQYF. CDR3 coding DNA: TGCAGCGTTAGACAGGGGGTGTACGAGCAGTACTTC. The chain uses TRBV29-1 and TRBJ2-7; 9 bases map to TRBD1. Per germline, CDR1 SQVTM and CDR2 ANQGSEA. This CDR3 has 12 amino acids. V lost 5 bases and J lost 4; bases outside the gene matches: 3.